This TCR beta chain was sequenced during a study of OX40 agonist ivuxolimab in advanced cancers. Enrollment shut out patients with autoimmune disease history or systemic immunosuppression. Per the germline V gene, CDR1 is SGHKS and CDR2 is YYEKEE (reference sequence). The CDR3 consists of 16 residues. V shed 4 bases and J 0 bases; nucleotides not matched to a gene: 3. TCRdb keeps only in-frame clones here, not all; method: immunoSEQ multiplex PCR. Of tens of thousands of clones listed, roughly 87% are singletons. Sample: CD4+ or CD8+ T cells sorted from blood, taken in a trial of the OX40 agonist ivuxolimab. The chain carries TRBV5-5 and TRBJ2-6; TRBD2 matches at 8 bases. This sequence was found in an adult with an advanced solid tumor such as melanoma, head and neck, liver or kidney cancer. Written as DNA, the CDR3 is TGTGCCAGCAGCCTGGCGGGGGGCTCTGGGGCCAACGTCCTGACTTTC. Its protein is CASSLAGGSGANVLTF. The whole variable domain, remainder taken from reference TRBV5-5 and TRBJ2-6, is DAGVTQSPTHLIKTRGQQVTLRCSPISGHKSVSWYQQVLGQGPQFIFQYYEKEERGRGNFPDRFSARQFPNYSSELNVNALLLGDSALYLCASSLAGGSGANVLTFGAGSRLTVL.